Listed here is a single T cell receptor (beta chain). The sample originates from a study of OX40 agonist ivuxolimab in advanced cancers. The V and J ends lost 3 bases and 9 bases respectively, with 19 bases between them. Germline V gene lookup returns CDR1 SGHNT and CDR2 YYREEE (reference sequence). This CDR3 is built from 15 residues. TCRdb's table, derived via immunoSEQ multiplex PCR, lists solely in-frame clones and lacks some. The repertoire has roughly 100,000 clones, 90% to 95% of them found once; the top ten carry around 0.25%. This TCR was sampled from an adult with an advanced solid tumor such as melanoma, head and neck, liver or kidney cancer. The V call is TRBV5-4, the J call TRBJ2-1; D may be TRBD1 or TRBD2 (6 bases each). Here the sequenced sample was CD4+ or CD8+ T cells sorted from blood, taken in a trial of the OX40 agonist ivuxolimab. CDR3 region: CASSSGNREVGEQFF. CDR3 nucleotides: TGTGCCAGCAGCTCAGGAAACAGGGAGGTGGGTGAGCAGTTCTTC. Full variable domain (outside the CDR3, taken from reference TRBV5-4 and TRBJ2-1): ETGVTQSPTHLIKTRGQQVTLRCSSQSGHNTVSWYQQALGQGPQFIFQYYREEENGRGNFPPRFSGLQFPNYSSELNVNALELDDSALYLCASSSGNREVGEQFFGPGTRLTVL.